Presented here are 25 T cell receptor beta chains from one specimen sequenced in a study of neurological immune-mediated disorders. Using its own MiXCR run on the 5' RACE reads, TCRdb lists one record per CDR3 protein. The table includes around 69,000 distinct CDR3 sequences, less than 5.5% detected once. The sequencing sample was made of PBMCs. These receptors were taken from a man aged 30-40 years with multiple sclerosis.

In this sample, this clonotype turned up many times. This chain links TRBV3-1 with TRBJ2-7; 7 bases are shared with TRBD1. The CDR3 consists of 13 residues. V lost 3 bases, J lost 5 bases, and 4 bases stayed unmatched. The germline V gene has CDR1 LGHDT and CDR2 YNNKEL (reference sequence). The CDR3 sequence is CASSQFQGDEQYV. The CDR3 region has the DNA TGTGCCAGCAGCCAGTTCCAGGGGGACGAGCAGTACGTC.

This clonotype was counted at least ten times. The V gene is TRBV5-1, the J gene TRBJ2-1, with 8 bases matching TRBD1. V lost 4 bases, J lost 9 bases, and 9 bases stayed unmatched. The CDR3 spans 14 residues. The germline V gene encodes CDR1 SGHRS and CDR2 YFSETQ. The CDR3 DNA reads TGCGCCAGCAGCCCGGACAGGGTTCAGAGTGAGCAGTTCTTC. Amino acid sequence: CASSPDRVQSEQFF.

The V gene is TRBV24-1, the J gene TRBJ1-1; TRBD1 is a possible D gene (6 bases). There are 14 residues in the CDR3. CDR1 is KGHDR and CDR2 is SFDVKD in the germline V gene. V gave up 3 bases and J gave up 1 base, with 8 bases separating them. The CDR3 sequence: CATSDQGPNTEAFF. DNA of the CDR3: TGTGCCACCAGTGATCAGGGGCCGAACACTGAAGCTTTCTTT.

This clonotype has a count of ten or more. The rearrangement uses TRBV7-9 and TRBJ1-2; D is undetermined. Germline values: CDR1 SEHNR, CDR2 FQNEAQ (reference sequence). The CDR3 length is 13 residues. V was trimmed by 1 base and J by 1 base, leaving 4 bases between them. CDR3 sequence: CASSLVLNYGYTF. CDR3 in DNA: TGTGCCAGCAGCTTAGTCCTTAACTATGGCTACACCTTC.

The chain has TRBV24-1 and TRBJ2-1, with TRBD2 matching 10 bases. V trimming: 6 bases; J trimming: 6 bases; junction bases outside the gene matches: 4. This CDR3 is built from 14 residues. CDR1 is KGHDR and CDR2 is SFDVKD in the germline V gene. CDR3 in DNA: TGTGCCACCAGTCTAGCGGGGGCTGGCAATGAGCAGTTCTTC. Translation: CATSLAGAGNEQFF.

The chain recombines TRBV5-1 with TRBJ2-3; 8 bases match TRBD2. J gave up 6 bases and V 4 bases, and 13 bases lay outside the gene matches. CDR1 and CDR2 (germline): SGHRS, YFSETQ. This CDR3 contains 16 residues. The CDR3 is CASSPGGAGAVDTQYF. The CDR3 DNA follows: TGCGCCAGCAGCCCGGGGGGAGCGGGGGCTGTGGATACGCAGTATTTT.

The CDR3 loop reads CASSFWTSGGDKDTQYF. For the CDR3, the DNA is TGTGCCAGCAGCTTCTGGACTAGCGGGGGGGATAAAGATACGCAGTATTTT. This chain joins TRBV7-2 and TRBJ2-3, with TRBD2 identical over 15 bases. CDR1 is SGHTA, CDR2 FQGNSA, per germline. The junction had 6 bases not matched to a gene; V was cut back by 3 bases and J by 5 bases. The CDR3 contains 17 residues.

This clonotype was observed many times. The chain has TRBV5-1 and TRBJ2-3, with 11 bases matching TRBD2. Germline V gives CDR1 SGHRS, CDR2 YFSETQ. CDR3 length: 17 amino acids. Trimming at V came to 4 bases and at J to 2 bases, leaving 9 bases not matched to a gene. The CDR3 sequence: CASSVLGTSGITDTQYF. CDR3 bases: TGCGCCAGCAGCGTCCTTGGGACTAGCGGTATCACAGATACGCAGTATTTT. The full variable domain, completed using reference TRBV5-1 and TRBJ2-3, is KAGVTQTPRYLIKTRGQQVTLSCSPISGHRSVSWYQQTPGQGLQFLFEYFSETQRNKGNFPGRFSGRQFSNSRSEMNVSTLELGDSALYLCASSVLGTSGITDTQYFGPGTRLTVL.

This clonotype came up many times. The CDR3 region is CASSFETEAFF. CDR3 DNA sequence: TGTGCCAGCAGCTTTGAAACTGAAGCTTTCTTT. This chain connects TRBV5-5 to TRBJ1-1; the D is unclear. Germline CDR1 SGHKS, CDR2 YYEKEE (reference sequence). The CDR3 length is 11 residues. Trimming shortened V by 2 bases and J by 5 bases, and 4 bases separated the two germline ends.

This clonotype was observed at least ten times. The genes are TRBV5-1 and TRBJ2-7; D tentatively reads TRBD1 or TRBD2 (5 bases each). Germline CDR1 and CDR2: SGHRS and YFSETQ. This CDR3 has 15 residues. V lost 4 bases, J lost 2 bases, and 16 bases lay in between. CDR3 DNA: TGCGCCAGCAGCAGAGATTCCGGGGCCACCTACGAGCAGTACTTC. Residues: CASSRDSGATYEQYF.

The sample holds many counts of this clonotype. The rearrangement links TRBV4-1 to TRBJ2-1; TRBD1 matches at 9 bases. The CDR3 loop spans 18 amino acids. V lost 0 bases and J lost 7; bases outside the gene matches: 13. The germline gives CDR1 MGHRA, CDR2 YSYEKL. The CDR3, as DNA: TGCGCCAGCAGCCAAGATAAGGGACAGGGAAGGTGGGTGAATGAGCAGTTCTTC. Amino acids: CASSQDKGQGRWVNEQFF.

V usage is TRBV2 and J usage is TRBJ1-5; D call uncertain. The CDR3 spans 12 residues. The germline gives CDR1 SNHLY, CDR2 FYNNEI. V lost 4 bases to trimming and J lost 3 bases, with 4 bases between them. The CDR3: CASSATNQPQHF. CDR3 coding DNA: TGTGCCAGCAGTGCCACCAATCAGCCCCAGCATTTT.

This clonotype appeared many times. V and J are TRBV12-3 or TRBV12-4 and TRBJ2-2; tentatively, D is TRBD2 (7 bases). V was shortened by 8 bases and J by 5 bases, with 15 bases between the two germline ends. The CDR3 length is 14 residues. The CDR3 spells CASLTRGGTGELFF. DNA of the CDR3: TGTGCCAGCCTGACTAGGGGGGGAACCGGGGAGCTGTTTTTT.

This clonotype was found a few times. J is TRBJ1-2 and V is TRBV20-1, with a weak D call TRBD1 (6 bases). The CDR3 has 14 amino acids. In germline, CDR1 is DFQATT, CDR2 SNEGSKA (reference sequence). V was clipped by 3 bases and J by 6 bases, with 17 bases between them. The DNA of the CDR3 is TGCAGTGCTAGGGGGTTGACGGAGGGGGATGGCTACACCTTC. Protein product: CSARGLTEGDGYTF.

This clonotype appeared many times. The chain couples TRBV10-3 to TRBJ1-3; TRBD1 is a possible D gene (5 bases). The CDR3 covers 15 residues. Per germline, CDR1 ENHRY and CDR2 SYGVKD. Trimming took off 8 bases at V and 2 bases at J, with 16 bases between the two ends. CDR3 sequence (DNA): TGTGCCATCGGGGACCAGTTGGGTGCTGGAAACACCATATATTTT. Translation gives CAIGDQLGAGNTIYF.

This clonotype occurred a few times. A single base separates this from a much larger clone, so it may be a read error. The chain uses TRBV4-1 and TRBJ2-3, with a possible D match to TRBD1 (6 bases). Per germline, CDR1 MGHRA and CDR2 YSYEKL. The V end lost 2 bases, the J end lost 6 bases, and 6 bases lay between the germline ends. This CDR3 is built from 12 residues. The DNA for the CDR3 is TGCGCCAGCAGCCAAACAGGGGATACGCAGTATTTT. This sequence encodes CASSQTGDTQYF.

The V gene is TRBV20-1, the J gene TRBJ2-3, with TRBD2 as a possible D gene (6 bases). Between the trimmed V and J ends, which lost 5 bases and 4 bases, there was a span of 16 bases. In germline, CDR1 is DFQATT, CDR2 SNEGSKA (reference sequence). The CDR3 sequence is 14 residues long. Written as DNA, the CDR3 is TGCAGTGCTGCGGACTATGATAGGCCAGATACGCAGTATTTT. Translating gives CSAADYDRPDTQYF.

This clonotype was recorded many times. The CDR3 region has the DNA TGTGCCAGCAGTACCCGACAGAGCAATCAGCCCCAGCATTTT. This encodes CASSTRQSNQPQHF. The J gene is TRBJ1-5, the V gene TRBV27; maybe TRBD1 (5 bases). V was trimmed by 5 bases and J by 1 base, leaving 9 bases between them. Germline V gene lookup returns CDR1 MNHEY and CDR2 SMNVEV (reference sequence). This CDR3 spans 14 amino acids.

This clonotype appeared a few times. The chain has TRBV7-6 and TRBJ1-2, with D perhaps matching TRBD1 (6 bases). The CDR3 runs to 16 residues. V shed 0 bases and J shed 4 bases, with 15 bases lying between them. Looked up from germline, CDR1 is SGHVS and CDR2 is FNYEAQ. The CDR3 DNA reads TGTGCCAGCAGCTTAGCGCCCAGGACAGATTCCTATGGCTACACCTTC. Residues: CASSLAPRTDSYGYTF.

In its sample, this clonotype was seen many times. The chain couples TRBV5-1 to TRBJ1-2; D remains unclear. Trimming removed 0 bases at V and 4 bases at J, with 10 bases between. Germline V gene sequence: CDR1 SGHRS, CDR2 YFSETQ. The CDR3 is 14 amino acids. DNA for the CDR3: TGCGCCAGCAGCTTGGGCCGGGGATCCTATGGCTACACCTTC. This sequence encodes CASSLGRGSYGYTF.

The J gene is TRBJ2-2, the V gene TRBV6-5; either TRBD1 or TRBD2 may fit D (5 bases each). This CDR3 comprises 15 residues. V was pared by 5 bases and J by 4 bases, with 14 bases between. The germline V gene has CDR1 MNHEY and CDR2 SVGAGI. The DNA of the CDR3 is TGTGCCAGCAGTGACAGACGGGAAGGCACCGGGGAGCTGTTTTTT. Protein: CASSDRREGTGELFF.

V and J are TRBV5-1 and TRBJ2-5; D not certain. Trimming left V 0 bases short and J 1 base short, with 10 bases between. Germline V gene lookup returns CDR1 SGHRS and CDR2 YFSETQ. The CDR3 sequence is 15 residues long. The CDR3 DNA sequence: TGCGCCAGCAGCTTGGCTGGGTGGCGCCAAGAGACCCAGTACTTC. It translates to CASSLAGWRQETQYF.

This clonotype has a count of ten or more. The rearrangement links TRBV24-1 to TRBJ2-6; 8 bases match TRBD1. CDR1 and CDR2 (germline): KGHDR, SFDVKD. J gave up 4 bases and V 3 bases, and 16 bases lay outside the gene matches. The CDR3 consists of 20 residues. This CDR3 reads CATSDGSWDRTPGGANVLTF. Written as DNA, the CDR3 is TGTGCCACCAGTGATGGAAGCTGGGACAGGACCCCGGGGGGGGCCAACGTCCTGACTTTC.

This clonotype has at least ten counts. The chain links TRBV11-2 to TRBJ2-3; D gene uncertain. The CDR3 covers 16 residues. V lost 5 bases and J 0 bases, leaving 15 bases between the germline ends. CDR1 and CDR2 (germline): SGHAT, FQNNGV. In DNA form, the CDR3 reads TGTGCCAGCAGCCTACGGAGTTCTACTAGCACAGATACGCAGTATTTT. It encodes CASSLRSSTSTDTQYF.

This clonotype was seen a handful of times. This may be a read error, as it is one base from a much larger clone. The V gene is TRBV4-1, the J gene TRBJ2-1, with TRBD1 as a possible D gene (6 bases). The CDR3 extends over 12 amino acids. Looked up from germline, CDR1 is MGHRA and CDR2 is YSYEKL. In DNA form, the CDR3 reads TGCGCCAGCAGCAAAGATGTCACAGGGAAGTTCTTC. Encoded protein: CASSKDVTGKFF.